This record looks at one T cell receptor (beta chain) sequence and its context. Amplified TCR beta CDR3 regions derived from RNA transcripts. Using the HTBI primer set, a first-round RT-PCR was run on the TCR CDR3. TCRdb re-called the multiplex PCR reads through MiXCR, storing one row per CDR3 protein. The sample has hundreds of thousands of distinct CDR3 sequences; 22% are singletons. Germline-derived CDR1 and CDR2 are LNHNV and YYDKDF (reference sequence). Trimming took off 0 bases at V and 5 bases at J, with 13 bases between the two ends. The CDR3 has 15 amino acids. The data were taken from a study of T cells in Graves' hyperthyroidism and ophthalmopathy.

The receptor's source is a woman in her seventies with Graves' ophthalmopathy. Sequencing used blood. V usage is TRBV15 and J usage is TRBJ2-5; D is unclear. The CDR3 DNA reads as TGTGCCACCAGCAGAGATTACGAGGAGCTGGAGACCCAGTACTTC. It is translated as CATSRDYEELETQYF. Full variable domain (remainder filled in from reference TRBV15 and TRBJ2-5): DAMVIQNPRYQVTQFGKPVTLSCSQTLNHNVMYWYQQKSSQAPKLLFHYYDKDFNNEADTPDNFQSRRPNTSFCFLDIRSPGLGDTAMYLCATSRDYEELETQYFGPGTRLLVL.